This T cell receptor (beta chain) was found in a study of T cell responses to AZD1222 COVID-19 vaccine. The V and J ends lost 4 bases and 4 bases, in that order; junction bases with no gene match: 9. Germline CDR1 SGHRS, CDR2 YFSETQ. The CDR3 consists of 15 residues. Sequencing used immunoSEQ multiplex PCR; TCRdb keeps in-frame clones, though not all of them. This table has around 65,000 clones, 76% appearing once. By frequency in the sample, this clone is medium-sized. The receptor comes from an adult in good health. The rearrangement uses TRBV5-1 and TRBJ2-3; 7 nucleotides line up with TRBD2. The source material was peripheral blood, sampled on day 0 of AZD1222 vaccination. CDR3 sequence reads: CASSPDGGGSDTQYF. CDR3 nucleotide sequence: TGCGCCAGCAGCCCGGACGGCGGGGGATCAGATACGCAGTATTTT.